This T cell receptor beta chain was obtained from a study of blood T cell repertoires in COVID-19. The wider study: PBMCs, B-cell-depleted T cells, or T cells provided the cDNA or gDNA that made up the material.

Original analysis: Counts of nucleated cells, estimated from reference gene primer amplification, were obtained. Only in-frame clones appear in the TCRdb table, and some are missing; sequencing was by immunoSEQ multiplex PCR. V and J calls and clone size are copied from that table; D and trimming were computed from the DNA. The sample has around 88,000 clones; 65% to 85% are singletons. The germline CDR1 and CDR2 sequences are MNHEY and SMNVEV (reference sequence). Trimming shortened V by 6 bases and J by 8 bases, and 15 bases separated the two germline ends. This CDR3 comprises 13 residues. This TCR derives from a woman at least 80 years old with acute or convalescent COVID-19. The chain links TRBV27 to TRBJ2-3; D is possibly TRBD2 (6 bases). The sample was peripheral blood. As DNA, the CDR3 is TGTGCCAGCAGCCCCGGGGGTCTGAGTACGCAGTATTTT. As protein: CASSPGGLSTQYF.